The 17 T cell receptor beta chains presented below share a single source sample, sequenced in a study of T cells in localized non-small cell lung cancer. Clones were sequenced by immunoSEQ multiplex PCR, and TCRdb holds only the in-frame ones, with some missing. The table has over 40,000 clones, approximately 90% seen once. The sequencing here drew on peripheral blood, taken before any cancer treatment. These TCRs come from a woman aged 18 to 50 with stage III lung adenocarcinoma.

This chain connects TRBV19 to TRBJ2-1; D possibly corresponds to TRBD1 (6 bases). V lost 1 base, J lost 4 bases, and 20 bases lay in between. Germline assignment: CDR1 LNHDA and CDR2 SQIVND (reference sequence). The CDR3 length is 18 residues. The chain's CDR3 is CASSIAQGRGNRYNEQFF. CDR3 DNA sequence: TGTGCCAGTAGTATAGCTCAAGGCAGGGGAAATCGATACAATGAGCAGTTCTTC.

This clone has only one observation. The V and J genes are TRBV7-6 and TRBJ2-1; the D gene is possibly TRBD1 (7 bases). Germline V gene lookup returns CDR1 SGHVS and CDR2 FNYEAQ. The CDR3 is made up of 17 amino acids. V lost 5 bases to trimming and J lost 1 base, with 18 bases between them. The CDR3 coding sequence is TGTGCCAGCAGCGTACGACAGGGAGGAGGATCCTACAATGAGCAGTTCTTC. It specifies CASSVRQGGGSYNEQFF.

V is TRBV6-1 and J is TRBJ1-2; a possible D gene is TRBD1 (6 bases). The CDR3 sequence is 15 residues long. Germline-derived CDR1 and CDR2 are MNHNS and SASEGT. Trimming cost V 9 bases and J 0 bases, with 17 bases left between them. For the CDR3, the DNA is TGTGCCAGTGAACAGGGACCGACTCCTAACTATGGCTACACCTTC. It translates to CASEQGPTPNYGYTF.

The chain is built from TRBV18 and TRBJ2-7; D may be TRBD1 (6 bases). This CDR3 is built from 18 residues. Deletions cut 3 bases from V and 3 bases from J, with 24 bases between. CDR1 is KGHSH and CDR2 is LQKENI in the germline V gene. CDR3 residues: CASSPPVGWDTGYYEQYF. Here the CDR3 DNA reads TGTGCCAGCTCACCCCCCGTTGGCTGGGACACGGGCTACTACGAGCAGTACTTC.

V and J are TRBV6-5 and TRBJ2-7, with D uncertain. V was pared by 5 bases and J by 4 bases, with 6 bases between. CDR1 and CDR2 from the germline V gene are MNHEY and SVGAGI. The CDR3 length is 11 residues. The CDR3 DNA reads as TGTGCCAGCAGTAACCAGTACGAGCAGTACTTC. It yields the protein CASSNQYEQYF.

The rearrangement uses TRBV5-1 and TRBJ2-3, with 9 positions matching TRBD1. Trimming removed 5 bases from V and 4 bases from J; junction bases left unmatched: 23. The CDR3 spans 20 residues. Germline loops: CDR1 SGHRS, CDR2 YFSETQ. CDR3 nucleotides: TGCGCCAGCAGTTTTGGGTTATTTTCGGGACAGGGAATTAAAGCAGATACGCAGTATTTT. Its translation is CASSFGLFSGQGIKADTQYF.

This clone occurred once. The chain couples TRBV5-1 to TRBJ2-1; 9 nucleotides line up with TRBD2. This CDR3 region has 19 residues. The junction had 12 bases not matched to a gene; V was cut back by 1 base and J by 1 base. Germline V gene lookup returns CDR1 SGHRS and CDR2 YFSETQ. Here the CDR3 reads CASSLPRSRGGSSYNEQFF. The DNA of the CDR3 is TGCGCCAGCAGCTTGCCCCGCTCGCGGGGGGGTTCTTCCTACAATGAGCAGTTCTTC. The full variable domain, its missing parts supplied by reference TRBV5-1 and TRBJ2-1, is KAGVTQTPRYLIKTRGQQVTLSCSPISGHRSVSWYQQTPGQGLQFLFEYFSETQRNKGNFPGRFSGRQFSNSRSEMNVSTLELGDSALYLCASSLPRSRGGSSYNEQFFGPGTRLTVL.

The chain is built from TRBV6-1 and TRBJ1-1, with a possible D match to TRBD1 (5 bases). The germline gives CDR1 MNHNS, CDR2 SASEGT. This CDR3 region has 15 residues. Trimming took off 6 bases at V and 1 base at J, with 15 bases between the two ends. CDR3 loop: CASRDPGRWNTEAFF. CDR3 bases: TGTGCCAGCAGGGACCCGGGACGCTGGAACACTGAAGCTTTCTTT.

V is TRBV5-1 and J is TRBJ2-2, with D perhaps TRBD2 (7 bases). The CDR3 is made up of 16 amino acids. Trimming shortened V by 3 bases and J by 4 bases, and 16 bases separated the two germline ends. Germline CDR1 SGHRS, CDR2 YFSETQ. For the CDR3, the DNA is TGCGCCAGCAGCTCCCAGAAGGGGGGGGCCACCGGGGAGCTGTTTTTT. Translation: CASSSQKGGATGELFF.

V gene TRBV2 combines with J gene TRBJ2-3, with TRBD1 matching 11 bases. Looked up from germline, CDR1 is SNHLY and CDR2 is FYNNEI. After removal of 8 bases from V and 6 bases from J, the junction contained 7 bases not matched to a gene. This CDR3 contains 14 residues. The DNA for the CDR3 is TGTGCCAGCCAAGGACAGGGGGCGACGGATACGCAGTATTTT. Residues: CASQGQGATDTQYF.

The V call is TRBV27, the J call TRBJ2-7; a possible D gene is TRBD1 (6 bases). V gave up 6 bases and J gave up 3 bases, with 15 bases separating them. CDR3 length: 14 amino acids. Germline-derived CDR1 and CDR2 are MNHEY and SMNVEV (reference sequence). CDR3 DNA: TGTGCCAGCAGGAAGGAACAGGGAATCTACGAGCAGTACTTC. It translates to CASRKEQGIYEQYF.

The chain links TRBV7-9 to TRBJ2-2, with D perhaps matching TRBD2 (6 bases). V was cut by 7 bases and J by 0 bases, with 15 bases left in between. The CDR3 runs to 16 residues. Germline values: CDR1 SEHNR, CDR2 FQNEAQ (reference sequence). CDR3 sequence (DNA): TGTGCCAGCATTATACAGGAGGGTCCGAACACCGGGGAGCTGTTTTTT. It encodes CASIIQEGPNTGELFF.

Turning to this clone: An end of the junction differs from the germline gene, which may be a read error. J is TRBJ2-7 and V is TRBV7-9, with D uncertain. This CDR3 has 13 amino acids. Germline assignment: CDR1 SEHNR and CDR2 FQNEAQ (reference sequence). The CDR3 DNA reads TGTGCCAGCGGCCTCACAGTTTCCTCCGAGCAGTACTTC. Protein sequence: CASGLTVSSEQYF.

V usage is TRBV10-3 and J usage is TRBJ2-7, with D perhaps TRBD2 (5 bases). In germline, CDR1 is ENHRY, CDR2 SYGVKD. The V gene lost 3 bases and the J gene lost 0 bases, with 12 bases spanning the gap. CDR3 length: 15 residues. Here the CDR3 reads CAISDPWTSSYEQYF. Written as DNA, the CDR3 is TGTGCCATCAGTGATCCCTGGACTTCCTCCTACGAGCAGTACTTC.

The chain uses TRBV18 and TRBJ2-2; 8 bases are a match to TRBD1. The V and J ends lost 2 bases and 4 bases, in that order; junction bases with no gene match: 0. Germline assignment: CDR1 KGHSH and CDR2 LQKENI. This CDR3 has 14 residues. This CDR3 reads CASSPGQGTGELFF. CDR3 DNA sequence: TGTGCCAGCTCACCAGGACAGGGCACCGGGGAGCTGTTTTTT.

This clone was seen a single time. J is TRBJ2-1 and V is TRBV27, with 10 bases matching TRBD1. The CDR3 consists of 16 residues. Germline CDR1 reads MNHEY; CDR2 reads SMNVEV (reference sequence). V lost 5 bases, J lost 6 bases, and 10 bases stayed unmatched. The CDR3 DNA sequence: TGTGCCAGCAGTCTGGACCGGGACAGGGGCTTCAATGAGCAGTTCTTC. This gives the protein CASSLDRDRGFNEQFF.

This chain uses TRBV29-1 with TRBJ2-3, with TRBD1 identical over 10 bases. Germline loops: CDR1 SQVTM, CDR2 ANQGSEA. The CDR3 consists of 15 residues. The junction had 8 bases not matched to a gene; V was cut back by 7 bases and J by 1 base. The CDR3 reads CSARGGQGRTDTQYF. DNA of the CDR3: TGCAGCGCCCGAGGGGGACAGGGGCGCACAGATACGCAGTATTTT.